Presented here are 28 T cell receptor beta chains from one specimen sequenced in a study of T cell responses to AZD1222 COVID-19 vaccine. Produced via immunoSEQ multiplex PCR; TCRdb's table is partial and in-frame only. Of just over 80,000 clones listed, approximately 90% are singletons. This sample comprised peripheral blood, obtained on day 0 of AZD1222 vaccination. The source of these receptors is an adult in good health.

This rearrangement joins TRBV15 to TRBJ1-4; D unresolved. V was trimmed by 0 bases and J by 7 bases, leaving 15 bases between them. Germline CDR1 LNHNV, CDR2 YYDKDF (reference sequence). The CDR3 has 16 residues. Here the CDR3 DNA reads TGTGCCACCAGCAGAGATCAACAGTTCATTCCTGAAAAACTGTTTTTT. Translation gives CATSRDQQFIPEKLFF.

V usage is TRBV6-2 or TRBV6-3 and J usage is TRBJ1-1; D remains ambiguous. The CDR3 loop spans 11 amino acids. V was clipped by 5 bases and J by 4 bases, with 5 bases between them. In germline, CDR1 is MNHEY, CDR2 SVGEGT. The CDR3: CASSHGTEAFF. CDR3 bases: TGTGCCAGCAGTCATGGCACTGAAGCTTTCTTT.

The V gene is TRBV7-2, the J gene TRBJ2-1; D is ambiguous. The ends were cut back, 0 bases at V and 8 bases at J, with 8 bases in the middle. CDR1 and CDR2 from the germline V gene are SGHTA and FQGNSA. The CDR3 contains 13 residues. CDR3 residues: CASSLALRDEQFF. CDR3 nucleotide sequence: TGTGCCAGCAGCTTAGCCCTACGGGATGAGCAGTTCTTC.

The V call is TRBV5-1, the J call TRBJ1-2; 11 bases match TRBD1. From germline, CDR1 is SGHRS and CDR2 YFSETQ. The CDR3 has 15 amino acids. The trim removed 3 bases at V and 7 bases at J, leaving 8 bases unmatched. CDR3: CASSSGTGGTGGYTF. CDR3 DNA sequence: TGCGCCAGCAGCTCCGGGACAGGGGGGACGGGTGGCTACACCTTC.

V is TRBV7-9 and J is TRBJ1-4; D not certain. The CDR3 has 14 amino acids. CDR1 is SEHNR, CDR2 FQNEAQ, per germline (reference sequence). With 7 bases removed from V and 5 bases from J, the gap between germline ends came to 14 bases. The CDR3 sequence is CASTPLAVNEKLFF. In nucleotides, the CDR3 is TGTGCCAGCACCCCGTTAGCCGTGAATGAAAAACTGTTTTTT.

The chain recombines TRBV6-5 with TRBJ1-5, with D possibly matching TRBD1 (5 bases). V dropped 7 bases and J dropped 6 bases, with 19 bases sitting between them. Germline assignment: CDR1 MNHEY and CDR2 SVGAGI. This CDR3 comprises 15 residues. The CDR3 spells CASKSTDYSVQPQHF. For the CDR3, the DNA is TGTGCCAGCAAATCGACAGACTATTCGGTTCAGCCCCAGCATTTT.

This chain connects TRBV6-6 to TRBJ2-5; 8 nucleotides line up with TRBD2. This CDR3 has 14 residues. Germline-derived CDR1 and CDR2 are MNHNY and SVGAGI (reference sequence). Unmatched junction bases numbered 6, after V lost 8 bases and J lost 1 base. The CDR3 coding sequence is TGTGCCAGCGGCCGGGGGGGGGCCCAAGAGACCCAGTACTTC. Translation: CASGRGGAQETQYF.

For this clone: This sample includes further DNA sequences coding for the same CDR3. The V and J genes are TRBV2 and TRBJ1-6; a possible D gene is TRBD1 (5 bases). The CDR3 runs 14 residues. CDR1 SNHLY and CDR2 FYNNEI come from the germline V gene. V was shortened by 6 bases and J by 7 bases, with 13 bases between the two germline ends. The CDR3, as DNA: TGTGCCAGCAGCGATCAGGGATCCAATTCACCCCTCCACTTT. This encodes CASSDQGSNSPLHF.

CDR3 protein: CAISSTGQGPETQYF. DNA for the CDR3: TGTGCCATCAGTAGCACGGGACAGGGGCCAGAGACCCAGTACTTC. The V call is TRBV10-3, the J call TRBJ2-5; 10 positions match TRBD1. The ends lost 5 bases at V and 4 bases at J; junction bases unmatched: 7. The CDR3 runs 15 residues. The germline gives CDR1 ENHRY, CDR2 SYGVKD.

The chain combines TRBV7-9 with TRBJ2-3; TRBD2 might be the D (6 bases). V was pared by 6 bases and J by 4 bases, with 11 bases between. Germline V gene data show CDR1 as SEHNR and CDR2 as FQNEAQ (reference sequence). The CDR3 totals 13 residues. This CDR3 is CASRMGGADTQYF. In DNA form, the CDR3 reads TGTGCCAGCAGAATGGGGGGAGCAGATACGCAGTATTTT.

The chain joins TRBV6-1 to TRBJ1-1, with D tentatively TRBD1 (5 bases). Germline V gives CDR1 MNHNS, CDR2 SASEGT. The V gene lost 1 base and the J gene lost 4 bases, with 10 bases spanning the gap. The CDR3 contains 14 residues. In nucleotides, the CDR3 is TGTGCCAGCAGTGAAGGCATAGGGGCCACTGAAGCTTTCTTT. Translated: CASSEGIGATEAFF.

The chain uses TRBV7-8 and TRBJ2-3; no clear D. Germline-derived CDR1 and CDR2 are SGHVS and FQNEAQ. The CDR3 extends over 12 amino acids. Trimming pared 5 bases from V and 5 bases from J, leaving 8 bases between. CDR3 in DNA: TGTGCCAGCAGCCCCGCACGAGATACGCAGTATTTT. This encodes CASSPARDTQYF.

The rearrangement links TRBV27 to TRBJ1-2; 8 nucleotides line up with TRBD1. The CDR3 totals 16 residues. Germline CDR1 is MNHEY and CDR2 is SMNVEV (reference sequence). After removal of 9 bases from V and 0 bases from J, the junction contained 12 bases not matched to a gene. As DNA, the CDR3 is TGTGCCAGTTCAGGGGGCTTACTTTGGGCTAACTATGGCTACACCTTC. Translation gives CASSGGLLWANYGYTF.

This chain connects TRBV5-1 to TRBJ1-1, with 12 nucleotides matching TRBD1. J was trimmed by 4 bases and V by 7 bases; bases with no gene match: 14. CDR1 and CDR2 (germline): SGHRS, YFSETQ. The CDR3 is 17 residues long. The DNA of the CDR3 is TGCGCCAGCGCAACGAGCGGGACAGGGGGCAGGAGCACTGAAGCTTTCTTT. Protein sequence: CASATSGTGGRSTEAFF.

This chain joins TRBV5-1 and TRBJ2-1; TRBD1 aligns across 7 bases. This CDR3 comprises 15 residues. With V trimmed by 0 bases and J by 8 bases, 8 bases remained unmatched. Germline V CDR1 and CDR2: SGHRS, YFSETQ. CDR3 DNA sequence: TGCGCCAGCAGCTTGGGTGACAGGGCCCGCGATGAGCAGTTCTTC. Translated, it gives CASSLGDRARDEQFF. Drawing the rest from reference TRBV5-1 and TRBJ2-1, the complete variable domain is KAGVTQTPRYLIKTRGQQVTLSCSPISGHRSVSWYQQTPGQGLQFLFEYFSETQRNKGNFPGRFSGRQFSNSRSEMNVSTLELGDSALYLCASSLGDRARDEQFFGPGTRLTVL.

This rearrangement joins TRBV6-1 to TRBJ1-6; D gene ambiguous. CDR1 is MNHNS and CDR2 is SASEGT in the germline V gene. Trimming cost V 3 bases and J 2 bases, with 11 bases left between them. The CDR3 spans 16 residues. In DNA form, the CDR3 reads TGTGCCAGCAGTGAGAACACGGTGCCCTATAATTCACCCCTCCACTTT. It translates to CASSENTVPYNSPLHF.

The CDR3 loop is CASSPPGQGCSPLHF. The CDR3 DNA follows: TGCGCCAGCAGCCCCCCAGGACAGGGGTGCTCACCCCTCCACTTT. V is TRBV23-1 and J is TRBJ1-6; TRBD1 agrees at 9 bases. TRBV23-1 is sorted into the ORF group, with uncertain function. There are 15 residues in the CDR3. V trimming: 6 bases; J trimming: 10 bases; junction bases outside the gene matches: 10.

A single count supports this clone. The chain joins TRBV6-5 to TRBJ2-2; D may be TRBD1 (6 bases). The germline gives CDR1 MNHEY, CDR2 SVGAGI. This CDR3 comprises 16 residues. Trimming cost V 4 bases and J 7 bases, with 19 bases left between them. CDR3 nucleotides: TGTGCCAGCAGTTCCCGGAGGCGAGGGGGAGTCGGGGAGCTGTTTTTT. This sequence encodes CASSSRRRGGVGELFF.

This clone has just one count. The chain uses TRBV10-1 and TRBJ2-1; 7 bases map to TRBD2. The CDR3 has 15 amino acids. V was pared by 1 base and J by 7 bases, with 7 bases of the junction left unmatched. Per the germline V gene, CDR1 is WNHNN and CDR2 is SYGVQD (reference sequence). CDR3 DNA: TGCGCCAGCAGTGAGTATGGCGGGGGACCAAATGAGCAGTTCTTC. It encodes CASSEYGGGPNEQFF.

The chain combines TRBV3-1 (or the pseudogene TRBV3-2) with TRBJ1-5; TRBD1 aligns across 10 bases. From germline, CDR1 is LGHDT and CDR2 YNNKEL (reference sequence). The CDR3 runs 14 residues. With V trimmed by 1 base and J by 7 bases, 1 base remained unmatched. CDR3: CASSQGQGAQPQHF. CDR3 bases: TGTGCCAGCAGCCAAGGACAGGGGGCACAGCCCCAGCATTTT.

The rearrangement joins TRBV3-1 (or the pseudogene TRBV3-2) to TRBJ1-1, with 9 bases fitting TRBD1. V lost 4 bases, J lost 11 bases, and 5 bases stayed unmatched. This CDR3 comprises 12 residues. Germline V gene sequence: CDR1 LGHDT, CDR2 YNNKEL (reference sequence). The CDR3 DNA reads TGTGCCAGCAGCCGGCGGGACAGGGAGGCTTTCTTT. Residues: CASSRRDREAFF.

The chain carries TRBV9 and TRBJ2-2; D is unclear. The CDR3 runs 14 residues. Trimming stripped 0 bases from V and 6 bases from J, with 9 bases between. CDR1 is SGDLS and CDR2 is YYNGEE in the germline V gene. The CDR3 protein is CASSVVLSSGELFF. In nucleotides, the CDR3 is TGTGCCAGCAGCGTAGTCCTCAGTTCCGGGGAGCTGTTTTTT.

The chain has TRBV19 and TRBJ1-6; no definite D call. The CDR3 sequence is 16 residues long. The V gene's germline CDR1 is LNHDA and CDR2 SQIVND (reference sequence). Trimming took 3 bases from V and 5 from J, leaving 14 bases between them. The DNA for the CDR3 is TGTGCCAGTAGTATCCTGAGGTCCGGCCATAATTCACCCCTCCACTTT. It yields the protein CASSILRSGHNSPLHF.

In this sample, this clone turned up a few times. V gene TRBV5-8 combines with J gene TRBJ1-2; D might be TRBD1 (6 bases). V lost 3 bases and J 4 bases, leaving 16 bases between the germline ends. This CDR3 has 15 amino acids. Germline V CDR1 and CDR2: SGHTS, YDEGEE. CDR3 in amino acids: CASSSPKRGTYGYTF. For the CDR3, the DNA is TGTGCCAGCAGCTCTCCAAAGAGGGGGACCTATGGCTACACCTTC. The variable domain in full, with the rest retrieved from reference TRBV5-8 and TRBJ1-2, is EAGVTQSPTHLIKTRGQQATLRCSPISGHTSVYWYQQALGLGLQFLLWYDEGEERNRGNFPPRFSGRQFPNYSSELNVNALELEDSALYLCASSSPKRGTYGYTFGSGTRLTVV.

The DNA for the CDR3 is TGTGCCAGCAGCGCCCGGCGGGACTTACCCACAGATACGCAGTATTTT. It translates to CASSARRDLPTDTQYF. The chain employs TRBV11-2 and TRBJ2-3, with D possibly being TRBD2 (6 bases). The V end was cut by 5 bases, the J end by 2 bases, with 17 bases between. This CDR3 contains 16 residues. Germline V lookup: CDR1 SGHAT, CDR2 FQNNGV.

The chain employs TRBV6-4 and TRBJ1-6; possibly TRBD1 for D (6 bases). The length of the CDR3 is 14 residues. CDR1 MRHNA and CDR2 SNTAGT come from the germline V gene. Trimming removed 5 bases from V and 6 bases from J, with 11 bases in between. In DNA form, the CDR3 reads TGTGCCAGCAGTTTGACAGGTTTTAATTCACCCCTCCACTTT. It encodes CASSLTGFNSPLHF.

The chain recombines TRBV19 with TRBJ2-3, with 7 bases lining up with TRBD2. The CDR3 totals 15 residues. Germline-derived CDR1 and CDR2 are LNHDA and SQIVND (reference sequence). V shed 1 base, J shed 2 bases, and the junction held 3 bases outside the gene matches. CDR3 sequence reads: CASSIGGGITDTQYF. The CDR3 DNA sequence: TGTGCCAGTAGTATAGGCGGGGGTATCACAGATACGCAGTATTTT. The variable domain in full, completed from reference TRBV19 and TRBJ2-3, reads DGGITQSPKYLFRKEGQNVTLSCEQNLNHDAMYWYRQDPGQGLRLIYYSQIVNDFQKGDIAEGYSVSREKKESFPLTVTSAQKNPTAFYLCASSIGGGITDTQYFGPGTRLTVL.

The chain uses TRBV9 and TRBJ1-3; weak D call: TRBD1 (6 bases). The CDR3 totals 18 residues. Trimming removed 4 bases from V and 0 bases from J, with 20 bases in between. Germline V lookup: CDR1 SGDLS, CDR2 YYNGEE. CDR3 nucleotide sequence: TGTGCCAGCAGCCCAAGAGGCTTAGGAGGGGGCTCTGGAAACACCATATATTTT. Its protein product is CASSPRGLGGGSGNTIYF.